This passage covers 17 T cell receptor beta chains from one sample sequenced in a study of T cells in Graves' hyperthyroidism and ophthalmopathy. RNA transcripts gave rise to amplified TCR beta CDR3 regions. First-round RT-PCR with HTBI primers amplified the TCR CDR3 region. TCRdb re-analysed the multiplex PCR reads in MiXCR, keeping a single row per CDR3 protein. Counted here are about 480,000 distinct CDR3 sequences, around a quarter occurring once; the ten biggest clones make up about 11%. Specimen: blood. The source is a woman aged 25 to 39 with Graves' ophthalmopathy.

At least ten counts were recorded for this clonotype. The chain couples TRBV6-1 to TRBJ1-1; the D gene is possibly TRBD1 (5 bases). Trimming shortened V by 3 bases and J by 1 base, and 12 bases separated the two germline ends. The V gene's germline CDR1 is MNHNS and CDR2 SASEGT. CDR3 size: 15 residues. The DNA for the CDR3 is TGTGCCAGCAGTGATAGTGGGGGTGGGAACACTGAAGCTTTCTTT. Translating it yields CASSDSGGGNTEAFF.

At least ten counts were recorded for this clonotype. The chain employs TRBV11-2 and TRBJ2-7; D perhaps matches TRBD1 (5 bases). Deletions cut 5 bases from V and 4 bases from J, with 18 bases between. This CDR3 is 15 amino acids long. Germline V gene data show CDR1 as SGHAT and CDR2 as FQNNGV. CDR3 in DNA: TGTGCCAGCAGCCTACGGACACAAACCATATACGAGCAGTACTTC. This codes for CASSLRTQTIYEQYF.

In its sample, this clonotype was seen many times. The chain uses TRBV20-1 and TRBJ2-5, with 8 bases identical to TRBD2. With 6 bases clipped from V and 4 bases from J, the junction kept 10 bases outside the gene matches. This CDR3 comprises 14 residues. Germline CDR1 and CDR2: DFQATT and SNEGSKA (reference sequence). The CDR3 reads CSAISGGVPETQYF. The DNA for the CDR3 is TGCAGTGCAATCAGCGGGGGAGTCCCAGAGACCCAGTACTTC.

This clonotype was recorded at least ten times. The chain links TRBV5-1 to TRBJ2-7; D unclear. The V end was cut by 2 bases, the J end by 2 bases, with 8 bases between. Germline V gene sequence: CDR1 SGHRS, CDR2 YFSETQ. The CDR3 loop spans 13 amino acids. This chain's CDR3 is CASSLDSTYEQYF. In DNA form, the CDR3 reads TGCGCCAGCAGCTTAGACTCAACCTACGAGCAGTACTTC. Looking up the rest from reference TRBV5-1 and TRBJ2-7 gives the full variable domain: KAGVTQTPRYLIKTRGQQVTLSCSPISGHRSVSWYQQTPGQGLQFLFEYFSETQRNKGNFPGRFSGRQFSNSRSEMNVSTLELGDSALYLCASSLDSTYEQYFGPGTRLTVT.

The table lists this clonotype with a few counts. J is TRBJ2-5 and V is TRBV20-1, with TRBD2 identical over 10 bases. V was pared by 8 bases and J by 3 bases, with 9 bases of the junction left unmatched. The CDR3 sequence is 14 residues long. Germline values: CDR1 DFQATT, CDR2 SNEGSKA (reference sequence). CDR3 nucleotides: TGCAGTCAAAGGACCCTAGCGGGGGAAGAGACCCAGTACTTC. Its translation: CSQRTLAGEETQYF.

This clonotype was found many times. The rearrangement uses TRBV28 and TRBJ1-2; TRBD1 agrees at 7 bases. The germline CDR1 and CDR2 sequences are MDHEN and SYDVKM. CDR3 length: 14 amino acids. The ends lost 2 bases at V and 8 bases at J; junction bases unmatched: 8. CDR3 nucleotides: TGTGCCAGCAGTTTAGTCAGGGGGACCTGGGGCTACACCTTC. The encoded protein is CASSLVRGTWGYTF.

A note on this clonotype: Since a much larger clone is just one base distant, this may be a read error. This rearrangement joins TRBV12-3 or TRBV12-4 to TRBJ2-7; perhaps TRBD2 as D (5 bases). The length of the CDR3 is 13 residues. The CDR3 DNA sequence: TGTGTCAGCAGTTTGGAAAGGGCGGGTGAGCAGTACTTC. Amino acid sequence: CVSSLERAGEQYF.

This clonotype occurred many times. The J gene is TRBJ1-5, the V gene TRBV15; D gene unclear. The CDR3 runs 18 residues. Germline V gives CDR1 LNHNV, CDR2 YYDKDF (reference sequence). V was trimmed by 0 bases and J by 0 bases, leaving 15 bases between them. The CDR3 DNA follows: TGTGCCACCAGCAGAGATAGTTTAGGGCTCTTTAGCAATCAGCCCCAGCATTTT. It codes for CATSRDSLGLFSNQPQHF. Supplemented by reference TRBV15 and TRBJ1-5, the full variable domain reads DAMVIQNPRYQVTQFGKPVTLSCSQTLNHNVMYWYQQKSSQAPKLLFHYYDKDFNNEADTPDNFQSRRPNTSFCFLDIRSPGLGDTAMYLCATSRDSLGLFSNQPQHFGDGTRLSIL.

In this sample, this clonotype turned up a few times. A much larger clone differs from this one at a single base, so this may be a read error. The DNA of the CDR3 is TGCGCCATCAGCCAAGCCGGACAGAACTATGGCTACACCTTC. Translated, it gives CAISQAGQNYGYTF. This chain joins TRBV4-3 and TRBJ1-2; TRBD1 is a possible D gene (6 bases). CDR1 LGHNA and CDR2 YSLEER come from the germline V gene. The CDR3 loop spans 14 amino acids.

The V gene is TRBV30, the J gene TRBJ1-5; TRBD1 is a possible D gene (6 bases). This CDR3 spans 15 amino acids. V was cut by 1 base and J by 4 bases, with 14 bases left in between. Germline CDR1 and CDR2: GTSNPN and SVGIG (reference sequence). The CDR3 coding sequence is TGTGCCTGGAGTGCAAAAGGGGGTAGGAATCAGCCCCAGCATTTT. It specifies CAWSAKGGRNQPQHF.

This clonotype has at least ten counts. This chain uses TRBV28 with TRBJ2-5; no clear D. The CDR3 covers 13 residues. Trimming pared 3 bases from V and 5 bases from J, leaving 10 bases between. Germline CDR1 reads MDHEN; CDR2 reads SYDVKM. CDR3 DNA sequence: TGTGCCAGCAGTTTCTCCAAGGAGGAGACCCAGTACTTC. Amino acid sequence: CASSFSKEETQYF.

This clonotype was picked up one time. No conserved phenylalanine or tryptophan ends this CDR3, so it is likely a read error. The genes are TRBV5-6 and TRBJ2-7; no definite D call. The CDR3 runs to 11 residues. Germline values: CDR1 SGHDT, CDR2 YYEEEE. CDR3 sequence: CSSSLTYEQYL. CDR3 DNA: TGTTCCAGCAGCCTGACCTACGAGCAGTACCTC.

This clonotype occurred a few times. V gene TRBV5-1 combines with J gene TRBJ2-5, with TRBD2 as a possible D gene (6 bases). Germline loops: CDR1 SGHRS, CDR2 YFSETQ. V shed 0 bases and J shed 5 bases, with 14 bases lying between them. The CDR3 runs 15 residues. Here the CDR3 reads CASSLASGSEETQYF. CDR3 nucleotide sequence: TGCGCCAGCAGCTTGGCCAGCGGGTCAGAGGAGACCCAGTACTTC.

There are many counts of this clonotype. The J gene is TRBJ1-1, the V gene TRBV25-1; D perhaps matches TRBD1 (5 bases). CDR1 is MGHDK, CDR2 SYGVNS, per germline. The germline V and J ends were trimmed by 6 bases and 4 bases, with 15 bases remaining between them. The CDR3 is made up of 14 amino acids. The CDR3 protein is CASSGALGGTEAFF. The CDR3 coding sequence is TGTGCCAGCAGCGGGGCCCTTGGGGGCACTGAAGCTTTCTTT.

For this clonotype: The junction and the germline gene differ at one end; a read error may be behind it. The genes are TRBV9 and TRBJ1-1; no firm D call. This CDR3 has 13 residues. Germline V gives CDR1 SGDLS, CDR2 YYNGEE. The DNA of the CDR3 is TGTGTCAGCAGCGTAGCTCCGAACACTGAAGCTTTCTTT. Its translation: CVSSVAPNTEAFF.

This clonotype was recorded many times. This chain uses TRBV27 with TRBJ1-2; no clear D gene. CDR1 and CDR2 (germline): MNHEY, SMNVEV (reference sequence). V was cut by 6 bases and J by 0 bases, with 11 bases left in between. This CDR3 region has 14 residues. CDR3 sequence: CASSLRATNYGYTF. The CDR3 DNA follows: TGTGCCAGCAGCTTGAGGGCCACTAACTATGGCTACACCTTC.

The rearrangement joins TRBV6-1 to TRBJ1-1, with a tentative D call TRBD1 (6 bases). The germline V gene encodes CDR1 MNHNS and CDR2 SASEGT. The CDR3 totals 14 residues. The V end lost 6 bases, the J end lost 4 bases, and 15 bases lay between the germline ends. The CDR3, as DNA: TGTGCCAGCAGGGACAGTTTATTGAGCACTGAAGCTTTCTTT. Its translation: CASRDSLLSTEAFF.